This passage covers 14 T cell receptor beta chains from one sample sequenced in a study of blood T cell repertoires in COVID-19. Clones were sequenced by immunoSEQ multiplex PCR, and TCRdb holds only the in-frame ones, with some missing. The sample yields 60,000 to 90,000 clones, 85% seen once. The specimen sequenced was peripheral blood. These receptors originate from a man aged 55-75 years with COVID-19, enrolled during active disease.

For the CDR3, the DNA is TGTGCCAGCAGTGAGTCGAGGGTCGGTCAGCCCCAGCATTTT. Residues: CASSESRVGQPQHF. The chain joins TRBV2 to TRBJ1-5; no reliable D call. Per the germline V gene, CDR1 is SNHLY and CDR2 is FYNNEI. The CDR3 has 14 amino acids. Trimming removed 3 bases from V and 6 bases from J, with 12 bases in between.

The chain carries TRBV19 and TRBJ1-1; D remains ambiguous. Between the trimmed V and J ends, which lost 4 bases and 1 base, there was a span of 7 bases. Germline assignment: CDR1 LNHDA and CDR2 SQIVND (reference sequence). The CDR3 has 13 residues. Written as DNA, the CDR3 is TGTGCCAGTAGTAAGTTACAGAACACTGAAGCTTTCTTT. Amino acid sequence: CASSKLQNTEAFF.

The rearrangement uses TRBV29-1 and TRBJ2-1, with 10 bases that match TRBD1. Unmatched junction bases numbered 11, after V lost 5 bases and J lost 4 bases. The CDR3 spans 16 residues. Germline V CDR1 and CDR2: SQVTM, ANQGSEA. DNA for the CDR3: TGCAGCGTTCACAGGACAGGGGGGCTTACTTACAATGAGCAGTTCTTC. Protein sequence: CSVHRTGGLTYNEQFF.

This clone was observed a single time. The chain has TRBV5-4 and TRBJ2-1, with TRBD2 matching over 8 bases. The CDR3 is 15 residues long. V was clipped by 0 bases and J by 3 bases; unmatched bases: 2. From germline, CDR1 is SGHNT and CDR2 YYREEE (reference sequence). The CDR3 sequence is CASSLDSGIYNEQFF. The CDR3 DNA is TGTGCCAGCAGCTTGGATAGCGGGATCTACAATGAGCAGTTCTTC. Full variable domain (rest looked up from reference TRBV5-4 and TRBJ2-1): ETGVTQSPTHLIKTRGQQVTLRCSSQSGHNTVSWYQQALGQGPQFIFQYYREEENGRGNFPPRFSGLQFPNYSSELNVNALELDDSALYLCASSLDSGIYNEQFFGPGTRLTVL.

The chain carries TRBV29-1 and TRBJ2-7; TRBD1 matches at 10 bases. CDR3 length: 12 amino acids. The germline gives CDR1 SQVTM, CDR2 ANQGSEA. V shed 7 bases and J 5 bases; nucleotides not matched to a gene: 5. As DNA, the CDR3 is TGCAGCGCCGCCGGACAGGGGGACGAGCAGTACTTC. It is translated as CSAAGQGDEQYF.

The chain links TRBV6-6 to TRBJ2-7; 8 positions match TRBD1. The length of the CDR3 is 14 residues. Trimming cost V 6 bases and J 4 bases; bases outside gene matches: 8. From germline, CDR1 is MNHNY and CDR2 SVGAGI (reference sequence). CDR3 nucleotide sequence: TGTGCCAGCAGATCATCCGGGACAGGATACGAGCAGTACTTC. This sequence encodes CASRSSGTGYEQYF.

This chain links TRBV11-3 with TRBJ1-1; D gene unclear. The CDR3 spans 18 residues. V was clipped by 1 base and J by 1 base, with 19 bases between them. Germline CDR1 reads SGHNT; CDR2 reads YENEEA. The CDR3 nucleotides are TGTGCCAGCAGCTTAGGGATCGCAGGAGCGGACGAGAACACTGAAGCTTTCTTT. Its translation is CASSLGIAGADENTEAFF.

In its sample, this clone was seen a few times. CDR3 in amino acids: CASSPVFSGSGSYNSPLHF. CDR3 DNA: TGTGCCAGCAGCCCGGTCTTTTCGGGGTCGGGCTCCTATAATTCACCCCTCCACTTT. The chain links TRBV28 to TRBJ1-6; D call uncertain. CDR3 length: 19 amino acids. CDR1 is MDHEN and CDR2 is SYDVKM in the germline V gene. The V end lost 6 bases, the J end lost 0 bases, and 21 bases lay between the germline ends.

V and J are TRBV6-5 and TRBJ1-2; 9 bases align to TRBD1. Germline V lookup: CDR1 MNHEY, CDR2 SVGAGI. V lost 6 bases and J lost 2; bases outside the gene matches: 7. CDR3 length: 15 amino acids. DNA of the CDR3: TGTGCCAGCAGACAGGGGGCGTTTGTAAACTATGGCTACACCTTC. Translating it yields CASRQGAFVNYGYTF.

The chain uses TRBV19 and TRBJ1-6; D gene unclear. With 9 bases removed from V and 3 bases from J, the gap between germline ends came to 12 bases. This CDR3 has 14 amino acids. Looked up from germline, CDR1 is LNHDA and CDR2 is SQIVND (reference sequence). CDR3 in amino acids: CASRTPDYNSPLHF. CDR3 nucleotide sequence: TGTGCCAGCCGAACCCCAGACTATAATTCACCCCTCCACTTT.

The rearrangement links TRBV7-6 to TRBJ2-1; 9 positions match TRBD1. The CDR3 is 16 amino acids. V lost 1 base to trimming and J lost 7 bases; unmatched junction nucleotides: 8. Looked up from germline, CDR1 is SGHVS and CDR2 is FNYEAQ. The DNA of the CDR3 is TGTGCCAGCAGCTTAGAAGCTGGGACAGGGAGAAATGAGCAGTTCTTC. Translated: CASSLEAGTGRNEQFF.

The CDR3 bases are TGTGCCAGCAGCCAAGATACTCGATCAGGGAATGAGCAGTTCTTC. The encoded protein is CASSQDTRSGNEQFF. The chain is built from TRBV3-1 (or the pseudogene TRBV3-2) and TRBJ2-1; a weak D match, TRBD1 (5 bases). This CDR3 has 15 residues. V shed 0 bases and J shed 7 bases, with 13 bases lying between them. Germline V gene sequence: CDR1 LGHDT, CDR2 YNNKEL (reference sequence).

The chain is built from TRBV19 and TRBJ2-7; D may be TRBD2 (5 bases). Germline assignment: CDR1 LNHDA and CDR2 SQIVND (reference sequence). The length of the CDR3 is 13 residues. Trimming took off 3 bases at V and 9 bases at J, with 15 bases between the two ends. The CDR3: CASSMDFWMGQYF. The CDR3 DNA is TGTGCCAGTAGTATGGACTTTTGGATGGGGCAGTACTTC.

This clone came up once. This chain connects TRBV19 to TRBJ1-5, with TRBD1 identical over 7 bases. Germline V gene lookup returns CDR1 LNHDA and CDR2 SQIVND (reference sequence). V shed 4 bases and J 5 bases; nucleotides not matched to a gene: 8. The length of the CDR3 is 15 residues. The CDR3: CASSTGTVTDQPQHF. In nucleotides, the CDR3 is TGTGCCAGTAGTACCGGGACAGTAACCGATCAGCCCCAGCATTTT. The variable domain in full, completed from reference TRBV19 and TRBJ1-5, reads DGGITQSPKYLFRKEGQNVTLSCEQNLNHDAMYWYRQDPGQGLRLIYYSQIVNDFQKGDIAEGYSVSREKKESFPLTVTSAQKNPTAFYLCASSTGTVTDQPQHFGDGTRLSIL.